This TCR beta chain was sequenced for a study of T cell changes during pregnancy in multiple sclerosis. The J segment lost 5 bases and the V segment lost 3 bases, leaving 8 bases of the junction unmatched. Germline values: CDR1 LGHNA, CDR2 YNFKEQ. The CDR3 length is 15 residues. Libraries were prepared by immunoSEQ multiplex PCR; TCRdb keeps only in-frame clonotypes and omits some of them. This sample has roughly 70,000 clones, with approximately 92% found just once. V and J are TRBV4-2 and TRBJ1-1; 8 nucleotides align to TRBD1. The clonotype comes from a female donor in good health, enrolled as a control in a pregnancy study. The sequencing here drew on peripheral blood, taken in the third trimester of pregnancy. CDR3 residues: CASSQGTGGETEAFF. The CDR3 DNA is TGTGCCAGCAGCCAGGGTACAGGGGGAGAAACTGAAGCTTTCTTT.